The rows below give T cell receptor beta chains drawn from one sample of a study of T-cell memory formation after mild COVID-19. In TCRdb, the 5' RACE reads were re-called with MiXCR into one record per CDR3 protein. The profile shows about 360,000 distinct CDR3 sequences, around 13% of them singletons. The sample was PBMCs or a T cell subset sorted from them (not recorded which). The receptors derive from a man aged 18 to 35 who had mild COVID-19 (a few samples of this study predate the infection). Cell type and time point are not known. CDR3s include the opening cysteine and the closing phenylalanine or tryptophan. Each record gives: D gene, J gene, clone size, V gene, CDR3 protein, CDR3 DNA. D genes are given only for firm matches. Clone size, where shown, is once, few, many, or a class for clones that have expanded.

NA TRBJ1-2 few TRBV20-1 CSARDQGSDGYTF TGCAGTGCTAGAGATCAGGGGAGCGATGGCTACACCTTC
NA TRBJ2-7 NA TRBV25-1 CASSVGSIYEQYF TGTGCCAGCAGTGTTGGCAGCATCTACGAGCAGTACTTC
NA TRBJ2-3 few TRBV6-1 CASSEWTDTQYF TGTGCCAGCAGTGAATGGACAGATACGCAGTATTTT
NA TRBJ2-7 few TRBV20-1 CSARRMGVAYEQYF TGCAGTGCTAGACGGATGGGGGTGGCCTACGAGCAGTACTTC
NA TRBJ2-1 many TRBV11-2 CASSGLRNSYNEQFF TGTGCCAGCAGCGGCTTGAGGAACTCCTACAATGAGCAGTTCTTC
NA TRBJ2-7 few TRBV5-1 CASSLYSGKPSSYEQYF TGCGCCAGCAGCTTGTATTCCGGCAAACCTTCCTCCTACGAGCAGTACTTC
TRBD2 TRBJ2-2 few TRBV5-1 CASSWGLAANTGELFF TGCGCCAGCAGCTGGGGACTAGCCGCGAACACCGGGGAGCTGTTTTTT
NA TRBJ1-2 few TRBV7-2 CASTPLRGDYGYTF TGTGCCAGCACCCCCCTGAGGGGCGACTATGGCTACACCTTC
NA TRBJ1-6 NA TRBV5-1 CASSFGRGPNSPLHF TGCGCCAGCAGCTTTGGTAGGGGACCTAATTCACCCCTCCACTTT
TRBD1 TRBJ2-5 few TRBV20-1 CSAGPQGAIVETQYF TGCAGTGCTGGGCCTCAGGGGGCGATCGTAGAGACCCAGTACTTC